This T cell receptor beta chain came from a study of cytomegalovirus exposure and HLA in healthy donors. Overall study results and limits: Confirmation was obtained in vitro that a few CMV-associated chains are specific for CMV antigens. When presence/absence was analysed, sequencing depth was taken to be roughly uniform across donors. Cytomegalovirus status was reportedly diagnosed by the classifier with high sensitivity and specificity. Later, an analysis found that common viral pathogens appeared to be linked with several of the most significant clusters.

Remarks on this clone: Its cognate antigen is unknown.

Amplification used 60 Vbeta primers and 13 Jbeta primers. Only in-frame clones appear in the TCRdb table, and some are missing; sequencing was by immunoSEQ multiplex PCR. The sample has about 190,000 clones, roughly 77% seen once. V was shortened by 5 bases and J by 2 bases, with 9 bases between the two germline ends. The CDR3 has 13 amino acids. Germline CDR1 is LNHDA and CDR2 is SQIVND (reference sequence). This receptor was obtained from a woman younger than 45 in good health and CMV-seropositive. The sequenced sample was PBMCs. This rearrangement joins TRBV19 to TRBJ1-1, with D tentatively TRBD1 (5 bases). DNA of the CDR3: TGTGCCAGTAGTGTGCAGGGAAACACTGAAGCTTTCTTT. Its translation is CASSVQGNTEAFF.